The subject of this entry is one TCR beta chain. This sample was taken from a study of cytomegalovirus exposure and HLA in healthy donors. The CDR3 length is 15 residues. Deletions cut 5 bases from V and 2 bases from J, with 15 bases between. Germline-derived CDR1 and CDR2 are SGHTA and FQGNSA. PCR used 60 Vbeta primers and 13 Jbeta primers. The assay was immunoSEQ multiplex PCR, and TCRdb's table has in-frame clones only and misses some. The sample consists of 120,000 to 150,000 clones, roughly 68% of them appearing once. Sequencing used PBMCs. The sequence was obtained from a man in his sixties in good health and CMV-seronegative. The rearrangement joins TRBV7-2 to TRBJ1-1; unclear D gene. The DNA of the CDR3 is TGTGCCAGCAGCAGCCGGGTTTCGCTCAACACTGAAGCTTTCTTT. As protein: CASSSRVSLNTEAFF.